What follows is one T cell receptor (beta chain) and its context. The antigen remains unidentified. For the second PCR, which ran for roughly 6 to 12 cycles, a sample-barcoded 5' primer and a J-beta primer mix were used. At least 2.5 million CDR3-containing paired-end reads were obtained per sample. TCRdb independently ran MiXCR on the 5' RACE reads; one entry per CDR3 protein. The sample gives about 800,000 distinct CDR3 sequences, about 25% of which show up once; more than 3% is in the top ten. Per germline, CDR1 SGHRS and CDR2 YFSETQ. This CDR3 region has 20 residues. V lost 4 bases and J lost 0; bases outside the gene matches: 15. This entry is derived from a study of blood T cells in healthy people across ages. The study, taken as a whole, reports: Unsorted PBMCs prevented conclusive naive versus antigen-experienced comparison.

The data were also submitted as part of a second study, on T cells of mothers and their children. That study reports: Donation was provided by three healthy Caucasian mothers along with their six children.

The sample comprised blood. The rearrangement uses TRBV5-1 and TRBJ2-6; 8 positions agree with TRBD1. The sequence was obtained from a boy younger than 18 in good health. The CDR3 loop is CASSPPRRTGMPSGANVLTF. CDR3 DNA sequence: TGCGCCAGCAGCCCCCCACGGCGGACAGGGATGCCCTCTGGGGCCAACGTCCTGACTTTC.